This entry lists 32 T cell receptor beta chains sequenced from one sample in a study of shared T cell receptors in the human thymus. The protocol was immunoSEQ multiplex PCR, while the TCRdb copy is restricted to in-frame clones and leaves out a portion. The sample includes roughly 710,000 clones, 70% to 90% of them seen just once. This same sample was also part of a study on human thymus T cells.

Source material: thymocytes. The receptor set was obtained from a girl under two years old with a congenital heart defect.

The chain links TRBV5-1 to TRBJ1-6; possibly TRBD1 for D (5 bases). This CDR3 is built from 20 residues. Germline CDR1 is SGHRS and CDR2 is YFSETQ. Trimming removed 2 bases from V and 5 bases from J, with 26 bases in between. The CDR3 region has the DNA TGCGCCAGCAGCTTCTCGGGGGGGTTTCGGGACCTCGAGAATAATTCACCCCTCCACTTT. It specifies CASSFSGGFRDLENNSPLHF. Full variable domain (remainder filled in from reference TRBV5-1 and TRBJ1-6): KAGVTQTPRYLIKTRGQQVTLSCSPISGHRSVSWYQQTPGQGLQFLFEYFSETQRNKGNFPGRFSGRQFSNSRSEMNVSTLELGDSALYLCASSFSGGFRDLENNSPLHFGNGTRLTVT.

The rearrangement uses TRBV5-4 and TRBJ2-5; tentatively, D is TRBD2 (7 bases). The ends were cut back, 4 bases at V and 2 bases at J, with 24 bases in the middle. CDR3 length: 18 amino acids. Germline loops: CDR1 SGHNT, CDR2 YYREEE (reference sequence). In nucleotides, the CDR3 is TGTGCCAGCAGCAGGGTGGAGTGGGGAGGGGGGTTACAAGAGACCCAGTACTTC. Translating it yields CASSRVEWGGGLQETQYF.

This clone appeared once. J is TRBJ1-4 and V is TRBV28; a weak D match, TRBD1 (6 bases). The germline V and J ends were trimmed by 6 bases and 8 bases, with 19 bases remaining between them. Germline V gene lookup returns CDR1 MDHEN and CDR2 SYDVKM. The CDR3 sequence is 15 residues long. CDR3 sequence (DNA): TGTGCCAGCAGGGACGGACAGCGGGATTTCGAAAAACTGTTTTTT. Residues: CASRDGQRDFEKLFF.

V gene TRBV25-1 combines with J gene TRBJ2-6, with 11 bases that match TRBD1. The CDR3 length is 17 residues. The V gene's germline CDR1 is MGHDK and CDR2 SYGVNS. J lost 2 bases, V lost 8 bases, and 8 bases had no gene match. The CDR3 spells CASANPGQGAGANVLTF. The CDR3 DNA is TGTGCCAGCGCAAACCCGGGACAGGGGGCTGGGGCCAACGTCCTGACTTTC.

The CDR3 sequence is CASSVLGQGGDSYEQYF. CDR3 nucleotide sequence: TGTGCCAGCAGTGTGTTGGGACAGGGGGGAGACTCCTACGAGCAGTACTTC. The chain couples TRBV6-1 to TRBJ2-7; 11 nucleotides align to TRBD1. The CDR3 spans 17 residues. Germline trimming cut 4 bases from V and 0 bases from J; bases unmatched to any gene: 8. From germline, CDR1 is MNHNS and CDR2 SASEGT.

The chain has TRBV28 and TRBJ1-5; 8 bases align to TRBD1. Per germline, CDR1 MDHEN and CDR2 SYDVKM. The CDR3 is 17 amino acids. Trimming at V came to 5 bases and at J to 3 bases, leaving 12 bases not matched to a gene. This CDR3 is CASSTRRRGRNNQPQHF. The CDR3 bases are TGTGCCAGCAGTACTCGCCGCAGGGGGCGGAACAATCAGCCCCAGCATTTT.

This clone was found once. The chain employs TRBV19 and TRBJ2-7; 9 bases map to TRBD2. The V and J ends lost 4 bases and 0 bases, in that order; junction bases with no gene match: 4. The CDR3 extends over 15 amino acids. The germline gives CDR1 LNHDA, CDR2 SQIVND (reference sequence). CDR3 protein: CASSKAGGRSYEQYF. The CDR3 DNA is TGTGCCAGTAGTAAAGCGGGGGGCCGCTCCTACGAGCAGTACTTC.

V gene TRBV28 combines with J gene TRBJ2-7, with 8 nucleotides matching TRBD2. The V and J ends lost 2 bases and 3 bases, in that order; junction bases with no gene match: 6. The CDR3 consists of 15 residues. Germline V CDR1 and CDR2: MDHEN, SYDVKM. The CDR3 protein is CASSLSDSGGYEQYF. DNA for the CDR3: TGTGCCAGCAGTTTAAGCGACAGCGGGGGCTACGAGCAGTACTTC. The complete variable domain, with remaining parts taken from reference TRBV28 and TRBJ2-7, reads DVKVTQSSRYLVKRTGEKVFLECVQDMDHENMFWYRQDPGLGLRLIYFSYDVKMKEKGDIPEGYSVSREKKERFSLILESASTNQTSMYLCASSLSDSGGYEQYFGPGTRLTVT.

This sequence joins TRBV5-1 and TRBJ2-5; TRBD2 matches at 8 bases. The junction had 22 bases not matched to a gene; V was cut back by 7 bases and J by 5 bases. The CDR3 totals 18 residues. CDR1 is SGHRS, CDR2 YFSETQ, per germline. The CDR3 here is CASSSWELAVLLSETQYF. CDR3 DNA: TGCGCCAGCTCCTCATGGGAACTAGCGGTTTTACTTTCGGAGACCCAGTACTTC.

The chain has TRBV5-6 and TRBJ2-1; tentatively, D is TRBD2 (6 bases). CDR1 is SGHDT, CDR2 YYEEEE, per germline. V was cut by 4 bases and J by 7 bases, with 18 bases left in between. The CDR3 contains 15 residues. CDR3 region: CASSQRRGGWNEQFF. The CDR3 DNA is TGTGCCAGCAGCCAGAGACGAGGAGGGTGGAATGAGCAGTTCTTC.

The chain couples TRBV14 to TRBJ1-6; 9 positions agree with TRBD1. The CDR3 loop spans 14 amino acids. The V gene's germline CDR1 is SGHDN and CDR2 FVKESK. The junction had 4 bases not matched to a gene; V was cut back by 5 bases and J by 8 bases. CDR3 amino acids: CASSYRDRDSPLHF. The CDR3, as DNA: TGTGCCAGCAGCTACCGGGACAGGGATTCACCCCTCCACTTT.

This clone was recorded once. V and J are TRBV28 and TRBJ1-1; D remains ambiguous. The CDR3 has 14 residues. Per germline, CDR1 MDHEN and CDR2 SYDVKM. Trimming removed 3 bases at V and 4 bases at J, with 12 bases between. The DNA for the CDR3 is TGTGCCAGCAGTTTGCGGTCCTCATTCACTGAAGCTTTCTTT. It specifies CASSLRSSFTEAFF.

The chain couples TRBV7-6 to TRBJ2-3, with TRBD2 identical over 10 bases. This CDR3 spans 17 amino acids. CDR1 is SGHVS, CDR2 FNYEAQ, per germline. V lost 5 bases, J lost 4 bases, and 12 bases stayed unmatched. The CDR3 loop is CASSHSKRGGIADTQYF. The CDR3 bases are TGTGCCAGCAGCCACAGCAAGCGGGGGGGCATCGCAGATACGCAGTATTTT. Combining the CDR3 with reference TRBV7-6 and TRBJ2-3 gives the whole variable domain GAGVSQSPRYKVTKRGQDVALRCDPISGHVSLYWYRQALGQGPEFLTYFNYEAQQDKSGLPNDRFSAERPEGSISTLTIQRTEQRDSAMYRCASSHSKRGGIADTQYFGPGTRLTVL.

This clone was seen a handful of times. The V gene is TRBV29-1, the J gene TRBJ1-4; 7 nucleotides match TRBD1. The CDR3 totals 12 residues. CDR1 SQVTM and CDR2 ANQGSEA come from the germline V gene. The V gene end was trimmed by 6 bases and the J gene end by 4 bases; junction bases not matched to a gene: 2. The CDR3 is CSVRDSNEKLFF. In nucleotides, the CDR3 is TGCAGCGTGAGGGACAGTAATGAAAAACTGTTTTTT.

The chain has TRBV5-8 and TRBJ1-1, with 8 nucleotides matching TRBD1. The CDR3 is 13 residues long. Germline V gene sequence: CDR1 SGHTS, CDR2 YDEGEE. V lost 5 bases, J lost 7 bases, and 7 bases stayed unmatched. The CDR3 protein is CASRSGQGGEAFF. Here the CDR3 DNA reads TGTGCCAGCAGAAGTGGACAGGGCGGTGAAGCTTTCTTT.

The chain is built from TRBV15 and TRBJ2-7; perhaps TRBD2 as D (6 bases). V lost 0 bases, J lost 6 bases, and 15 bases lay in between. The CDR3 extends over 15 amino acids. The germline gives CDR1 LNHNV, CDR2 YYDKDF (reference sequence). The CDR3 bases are TGTGCCACCAGCAGAGATCGGGGGTTAGAGAGCGAGCAGTACTTC. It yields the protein CATSRDRGLESEQYF.

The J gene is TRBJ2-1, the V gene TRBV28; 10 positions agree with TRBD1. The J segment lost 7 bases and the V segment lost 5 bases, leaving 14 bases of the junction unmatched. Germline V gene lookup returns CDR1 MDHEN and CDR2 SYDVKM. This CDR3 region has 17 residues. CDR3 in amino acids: CASSPQPTTGQGNEQFF. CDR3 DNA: TGTGCCAGCAGTCCTCAACCTACCACGGGACAGGGGAATGAGCAGTTCTTC.

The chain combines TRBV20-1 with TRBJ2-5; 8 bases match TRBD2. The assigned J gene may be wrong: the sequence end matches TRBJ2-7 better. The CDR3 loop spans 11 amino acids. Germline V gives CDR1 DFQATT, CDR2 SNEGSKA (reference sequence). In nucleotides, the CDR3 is TGCAGTGCTCCGGGGGGGGCCGAGCAGTACTTC. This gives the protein CSAPGGAEQYF.

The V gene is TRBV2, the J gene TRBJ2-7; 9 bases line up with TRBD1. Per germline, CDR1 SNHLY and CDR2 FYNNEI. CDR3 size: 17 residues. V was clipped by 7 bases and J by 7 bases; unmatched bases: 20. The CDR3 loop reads CASKSVNGQGTAWEQYF. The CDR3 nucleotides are TGTGCCAGCAAATCAGTGAACGGACAGGGGACCGCCTGGGAGCAGTACTTC.

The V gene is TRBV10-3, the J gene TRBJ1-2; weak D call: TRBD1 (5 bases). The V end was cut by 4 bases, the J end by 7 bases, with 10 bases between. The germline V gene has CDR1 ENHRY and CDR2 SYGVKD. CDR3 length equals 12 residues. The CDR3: CAISGGASGYTF. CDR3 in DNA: TGTGCCATCAGTGGGGGCGCGAGTGGCTACACCTTC.

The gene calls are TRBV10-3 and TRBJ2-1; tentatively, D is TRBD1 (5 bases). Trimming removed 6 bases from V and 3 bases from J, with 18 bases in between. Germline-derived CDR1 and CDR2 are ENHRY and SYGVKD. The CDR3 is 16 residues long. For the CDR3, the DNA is TGTGCCATCAGCGACAGTCGGATGAGTTTCTACAATGAGCAGTTCTTC. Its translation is CAISDSRMSFYNEQFF.

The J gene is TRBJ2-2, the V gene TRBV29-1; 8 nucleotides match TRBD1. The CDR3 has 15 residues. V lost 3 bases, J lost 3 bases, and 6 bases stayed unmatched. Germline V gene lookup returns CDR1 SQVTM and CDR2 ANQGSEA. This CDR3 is CSVESGQGDTGELFF. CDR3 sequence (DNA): TGCAGCGTTGAGTCCGGACAGGGAGACACCGGGGAGCTGTTTTTT.

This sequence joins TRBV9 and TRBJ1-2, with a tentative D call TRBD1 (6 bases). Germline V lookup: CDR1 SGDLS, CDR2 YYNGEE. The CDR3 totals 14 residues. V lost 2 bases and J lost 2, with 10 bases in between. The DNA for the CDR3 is TGTGCCAGCAGCGTGGGGGACACAAACTATGGCTACACCTTC. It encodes CASSVGDTNYGYTF.

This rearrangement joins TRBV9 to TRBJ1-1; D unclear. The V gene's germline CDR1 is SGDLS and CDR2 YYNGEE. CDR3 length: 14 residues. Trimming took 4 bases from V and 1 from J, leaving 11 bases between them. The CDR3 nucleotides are TGTGCCAGCAGCCCGAGGGTCAAGAACACTGAAGCTTTCTTT. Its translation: CASSPRVKNTEAFF.

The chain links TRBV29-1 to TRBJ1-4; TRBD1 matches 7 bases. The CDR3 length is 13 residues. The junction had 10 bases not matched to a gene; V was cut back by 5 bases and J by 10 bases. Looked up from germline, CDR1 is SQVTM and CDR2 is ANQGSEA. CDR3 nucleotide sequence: TGCAGCGTTTCTCCACAGGGGACTGGAAAACTGTTTTTT. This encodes CSVSPQGTGKLFF.

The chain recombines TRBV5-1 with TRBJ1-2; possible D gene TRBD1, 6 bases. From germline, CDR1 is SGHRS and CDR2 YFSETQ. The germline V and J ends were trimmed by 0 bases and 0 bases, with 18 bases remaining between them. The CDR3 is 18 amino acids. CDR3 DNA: TGCGCCAGCAGCTTGGGGGCCCCTCCACAGGGAGCTAACTATGGCTACACCTTC. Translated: CASSLGAPPQGANYGYTF. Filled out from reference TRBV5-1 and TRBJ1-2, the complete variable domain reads KAGVTQTPRYLIKTRGQQVTLSCSPISGHRSVSWYQQTPGQGLQFLFEYFSETQRNKGNFPGRFSGRQFSNSRSEMNVSTLELGDSALYLCASSLGAPPQGANYGYTFGSGTRLTVV.

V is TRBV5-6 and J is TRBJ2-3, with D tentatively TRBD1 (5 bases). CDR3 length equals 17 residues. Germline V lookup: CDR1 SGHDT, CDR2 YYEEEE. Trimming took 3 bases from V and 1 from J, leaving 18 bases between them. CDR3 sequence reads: CASSYLNRYGGTDTQYF. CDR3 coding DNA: TGTGCCAGCAGCTACCTCAACAGGTACGGTGGCACAGATACGCAGTATTTT.

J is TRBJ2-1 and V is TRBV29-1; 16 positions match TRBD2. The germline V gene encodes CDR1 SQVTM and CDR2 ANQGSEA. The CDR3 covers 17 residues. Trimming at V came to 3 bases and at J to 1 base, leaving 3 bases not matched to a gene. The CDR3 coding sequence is TGCAGCGTTGAGGGACTAGCGGGGGGGCAATCCTACAATGAGCAGTTCTTC. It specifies CSVEGLAGGQSYNEQFF.

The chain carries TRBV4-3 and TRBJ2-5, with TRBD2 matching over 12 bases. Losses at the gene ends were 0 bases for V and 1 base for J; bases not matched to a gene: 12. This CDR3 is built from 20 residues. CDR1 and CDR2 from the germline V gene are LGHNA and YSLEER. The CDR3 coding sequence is TGCGCCAGCAGCCAAGATTCCCTAGCGGGGGGGAAGAGGGGCCAAGAGACCCAGTACTTC. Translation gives CASSQDSLAGGKRGQETQYF.

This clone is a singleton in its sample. The CDR3 DNA is TGTGCCAGCAGAGGGGACAGGGGGACTGAAGCTTTCTTT. Residues: CASRGDRGTEAFF. The V call is TRBV6-4, the J call TRBJ1-1; 11 nucleotides match TRBD1. The CDR3 has 13 amino acids. Per germline, CDR1 MRHNA and CDR2 SNTAGT. V lost 6 bases, J lost 5 bases, and 2 bases stayed unmatched.

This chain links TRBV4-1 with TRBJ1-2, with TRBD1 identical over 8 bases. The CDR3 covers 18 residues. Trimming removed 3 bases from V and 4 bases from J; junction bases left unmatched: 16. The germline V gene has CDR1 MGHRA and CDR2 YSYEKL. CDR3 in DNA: TGCGCCAGCAGCCACGGCCCCACACGTCAGGGGGCGGCCTATGGCTACACCTTC. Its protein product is CASSHGPTRQGAAYGYTF.

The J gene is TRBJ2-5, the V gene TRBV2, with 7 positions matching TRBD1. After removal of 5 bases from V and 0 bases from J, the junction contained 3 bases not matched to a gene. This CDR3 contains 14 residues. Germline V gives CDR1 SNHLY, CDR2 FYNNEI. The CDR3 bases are TGTGCCAGCAGTCCGGACAGGTACCAAGAGACCCAGTACTTC. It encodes CASSPDRYQETQYF.